These 25 T cell receptor beta chains originate from one sample sequenced in a study of blood T cell repertoires in COVID-19 (dated by TCRdb to between 2020 and 2021). Libraries were made using the immunoSEQ multiplex PCR assay. Drawn from immuneACCESS, this table holds only the in-frame rearrangements with V and J called that TCRdb kept. Clones are partly lost; checked studies trace under half to an unresolved V gene and leave the rest unexplained. A total of 100,000 to 120,000 clones appear in this sample, over 60% of them only once. The top ten clones comprise around 15% of the sample. Sequencing was done on a sample of peripheral blood. Source of these receptors: an elderly woman with active or convalescent COVID-19.

J is TRBJ1-2 and V is TRBV5-1; 9 bases are shared with TRBD1. The germline V gene encodes CDR1 SGHRS and CDR2 YFSETQ. This CDR3 has 13 residues. V trimming: 4 bases; J trimming: 7 bases; junction bases outside the gene matches: 5. The CDR3 reads CASSLGQGLGYTF. DNA for the CDR3: TGCGCCAGCAGCCTGGGACAGGGCCTTGGCTACACCTTC.

V and J are TRBV2 and TRBJ2-7; 9 positions agree with TRBD1. J was trimmed by 0 bases and V by 7 bases; bases with no gene match: 4. Germline V gene sequence: CDR1 SNHLY, CDR2 FYNNEI. This CDR3 spans 14 amino acids. CDR3 bases: TGTGCCAGCAAGGGACAGGGCCCCTCCTACGAGCAGTACTTC. It translates to CASKGQGPSYEQYF.

Only one count was recorded for this clone. The genes are TRBV27 and TRBJ2-2, with a weak D call TRBD2 (6 bases). The CDR3 length is 15 residues. The V end lost 3 bases, the J end lost 3 bases, and 11 bases lay between the germline ends. The germline V gene has CDR1 MNHEY and CDR2 SMNVEV (reference sequence). The CDR3 sequence: CASSFSRDYTGELFF. CDR3 DNA sequence: TGTGCCAGCAGTTTCTCGCGGGACTACACCGGGGAGCTGTTTTTT.

The chain is built from TRBV7-8 and TRBJ1-5; 7 bases are shared with TRBD1. The germline V gene encodes CDR1 SGHVS and CDR2 FQNEAQ. After removal of 5 bases from V and 0 bases from J, the junction contained 4 bases not matched to a gene. The CDR3 length is 15 residues. The DNA for the CDR3 is TGTGCCAGCAGCCGATACAGGGGTAGCAATCAGCCCCAGCATTTT. As protein: CASSRYRGSNQPQHF.

The gene calls are TRBV2 and TRBJ2-6; 8 nucleotides match TRBD1. J gave up 2 bases and V 5 bases, and 2 bases lay outside the gene matches. The germline CDR1 and CDR2 sequences are SNHLY and FYNNEI. The CDR3 covers 15 residues. The CDR3 spells CASSNRGAGANVLTF. CDR3 in DNA: TGTGCCAGCAGTAACAGGGGGGCTGGGGCCAACGTCCTGACTTTC. Looking up the rest from reference TRBV2 and TRBJ2-6 gives the full variable domain: EPEVTQTPSHQVTQMGQEVILRCVPISNHLYFYWYRQILGQKVEFLVSFYNNEISEKSEIFDDQFSVERPDGSNFTLKIRSTKLEDSAMYFCASSNRGAGANVLTFGAGSRLTVL.

V usage is TRBV4-1 and J usage is TRBJ1-1; 7 nucleotides line up with TRBD1. V dropped 10 bases and J dropped 10; count of bases not matched to a gene: 15. CDR1 and CDR2 (germline): MGHRA, YSYEKL. This CDR3 is built from 13 residues. The CDR3 is CATKNQKQGRAFF. The CDR3 nucleotides read TGCGCCACCAAAAACCAAAAACAGGGGCGAGCTTTCTTT.

V usage is TRBV5-1 and J usage is TRBJ2-7; no reliable D call. CDR1 is SGHRS and CDR2 is YFSETQ in the germline V gene. Trimming shortened V by 2 bases and J by 2 bases, and 8 bases separated the two germline ends. There are 13 residues in the CDR3. DNA of the CDR3: TGCGCCAGCAGCTTTGGAGCTACCTACGAGCAGTACTTC. Translated, it gives CASSFGATYEQYF. Based on the CDR3 plus reference TRBV5-1 and TRBJ2-7, the full variable domain is KAGVTQTPRYLIKTRGQQVTLSCSPISGHRSVSWYQQTPGQGLQFLFEYFSETQRNKGNFPGRFSGRQFSNSRSEMNVSTLELGDSALYLCASSFGATYEQYFGPGTRLTVT.

The chain is built from TRBV19 and TRBJ1-2; 8 bases align to TRBD1. CDR1 and CDR2 from the germline V gene are LNHDA and SQIVND (reference sequence). The CDR3 extends over 14 amino acids. The V segment lost 9 bases and the J segment 3 bases; nucleotides outside the gene matches: 9. CDR3: CASPTRTGHYGYTF. The CDR3, as DNA: TGTGCCAGCCCTACCCGGACAGGGCACTATGGCTACACCTTC.

V and J are TRBV5-5 and TRBJ2-1, with D possibly matching TRBD1 (5 bases). The CDR3 totals 15 residues. Between the trimmed V and J ends, which lost 2 bases and 0 bases, there was a span of 9 bases. The germline CDR1 and CDR2 sequences are SGHKS and YYEKEE (reference sequence). Here the CDR3 reads CASSLGHLSYNEQFF. CDR3 bases: TGTGCCAGCAGCTTAGGACACCTCTCCTACAATGAGCAGTTCTTC.

This chain uses TRBV5-4 with TRBJ2-7; possibly TRBD2 for D (5 bases). This CDR3 is 14 amino acids long. V gave up 4 bases and J gave up 2 bases, with 13 bases separating them. Germline CDR1 is SGHNT and CDR2 is YYREEE (reference sequence). CDR3 DNA sequence: TGTGCCAGCAGCGAGAGGGTTTCCCCCTACGAGCAGTACTTC. It specifies CASSERVSPYEQYF.

In this sample, this clone turned up once. The rearrangement joins TRBV5-1 to TRBJ2-3; 7 bases match TRBD1. J was trimmed by 3 bases and V by 0 bases; bases with no gene match: 13. The CDR3 totals 18 residues. Germline-derived CDR1 and CDR2 are SGHRS and YFSETQ. CDR3 in DNA: TGCGCCAGCAGCTTGGGACAGGGACCGGGTTTTGGGACAGATACGCAGTATTTT. Its translation: CASSLGQGPGFGTDTQYF.

This chain connects TRBV18 to TRBJ2-3; 11 bases agree with TRBD1. Germline trimming cut 4 bases from V and 6 bases from J; bases unmatched to any gene: 6. Germline-derived CDR1 and CDR2 are KGHSH and LQKENI. This CDR3 has 15 residues. CDR3 sequence (DNA): TGTGCCAGCTCACGGCTGGGACAGGGGGTGGATACGCAGTATTTT. Encoded protein: CASSRLGQGVDTQYF.

The chain uses TRBV18 and TRBJ2-5, with TRBD1 identical over 7 bases. Per the germline V gene, CDR1 is KGHSH and CDR2 is LQKENI. J gave up 5 bases and V 1 base, and 4 bases lay outside the gene matches. The CDR3 loop spans 14 amino acids. The CDR3 coding sequence is TGTGCCAGCTCACCACGACAGGGTTGGGAGACCCAGTACTTC. Its translation: CASSPRQGWETQYF.

The V and J genes are TRBV7-8 and TRBJ1-2; TRBD1 agrees at 9 bases. This CDR3 region has 16 residues. CDR1 SGHVS and CDR2 FQNEAQ come from the germline V gene. V shed 4 bases, J shed 3 bases, and the junction held 9 bases outside the gene matches. CDR3 sequence: CASSSGTGRGDYGYTF. The CDR3 DNA reads as TGTGCCAGCAGCTCAGGGACAGGGCGGGGGGACTATGGCTACACCTTC.

The V and J genes are TRBV7-9 and TRBJ1-2; possible D gene TRBD1, 6 bases. There are 14 residues in the CDR3. Trimming left V 7 bases short and J 6 bases short, with 18 bases between. The germline gives CDR1 SEHNR, CDR2 FQNEAQ (reference sequence). The CDR3 bases are TGTGCCAGCATCCTACAGGGTGTATCGGATGGCTACACCTTC. This encodes CASILQGVSDGYTF. The variable domain in full, with the rest retrieved from reference TRBV7-9 and TRBJ1-2, is DTGVSQNPRHKITKRGQNVTFRCDPISEHNRLYWYRQTLGQGPEFLTYFQNEAQLEKSRLLSDRFSAERPKGSFSTLEIQRTEQGDSAMYLCASILQGVSDGYTFGSGTRLTVV.

In nucleotides, the CDR3 is TGTGCCAGCAGTTTAAACGGGAGGGTAAGCTCCTACAATGAGCAGTTCTTC. Encoded protein: CASSLNGRVSSYNEQFF. The chain is built from TRBV28 and TRBJ2-1; TRBD2 matches 8 bases. V dropped 2 bases and J dropped 0; count of bases not matched to a gene: 6. CDR1 MDHEN and CDR2 SYDVKM come from the germline V gene. The CDR3 length is 17 residues. Together with reference TRBV28 and TRBJ2-1, the CDR3 gives the full variable domain: DVKVTQSSRYLVKRTGEKVFLECVQDMDHENMFWYRQDPGLGLRLIYFSYDVKMKEKGDIPEGYSVSREKKERFSLILESASTNQTSMYLCASSLNGRVSSYNEQFFGPGTRLTVL.

J is TRBJ1-6 and V is TRBV9, with D perhaps TRBD1 (5 bases). The germline V gene encodes CDR1 SGDLS and CDR2 YYNGEE. This CDR3 comprises 14 residues. Trimming left V 0 bases short and J 9 bases short, with 10 bases between. In DNA form, the CDR3 reads TGTGCCAGCAGCGTAGAGGGGCAAGGTTCACCCCTCCACTTT. Protein product: CASSVEGQGSPLHF. Together with reference TRBV9 and TRBJ1-6, the CDR3 gives the full variable domain: DSGVTQTPKHLITATGQRVTLRCSPRSGDLSVYWYQQSLDQGLQFLIQYYNGEERAKGNILERFSAQQFPDLHSELNLSSLELGDSALYFCASSVEGQGSPLHFGNGTRLTVT.

The chain uses TRBV28 and TRBJ2-1, with D possibly matching TRBD2 (5 bases). The V gene lost 3 bases and the J gene lost 7 bases, with 13 bases spanning the gap. The CDR3 consists of 14 residues. Per the germline V gene, CDR1 is MDHEN and CDR2 is SYDVKM. The CDR3 loop is CASSLWTRGNEQFF. CDR3 bases: TGTGCCAGCAGTTTGTGGACCCGAGGGAATGAGCAGTTCTTC.

This chain connects TRBV14 to TRBJ2-5; D is undetermined. Per germline, CDR1 SGHDN and CDR2 FVKESK. The V and J ends lost 6 bases and 5 bases respectively, with 4 bases between them. This CDR3 spans 10 amino acids. In nucleotides, the CDR3 is TGTGCCAGCAGTATGGAGACCCAGTACTTC. It encodes CASSMETQYF.

The rearrangement uses TRBV7-3 and TRBJ2-1; D gene unclear. V was shortened by 5 bases and J by 0 bases, with 8 bases between the two germline ends. The V gene's germline CDR1 is SGHTA and CDR2 FQGTGA. CDR3 length equals 14 residues. DNA for the CDR3: TGTGCCAGCAGCCTTGATAGCTCCTACAATGAGCAGTTCTTC. This encodes CASSLDSSYNEQFF. Full variable domain (rest looked up from reference TRBV7-3 and TRBJ2-1): GAGVSQTPSNKVTEKGKYVELRCDPISGHTALYWYRQSLGQGPEFLIYFQGTGAADDSGLPNDRFFAVRPEGSVSTLKIQRTERGDSAVYLCASSLDSSYNEQFFGPGTRLTVL.

The table lists this clone with a count of one. V usage is TRBV7-9 and J usage is TRBJ1-1, with D maybe TRBD1 (5 bases). Germline loops: CDR1 SEHNR, CDR2 FQNEAQ (reference sequence). Trimming removed 5 bases at V and 0 bases at J, with 22 bases between. CDR3 length: 18 residues. As DNA, the CDR3 is TGTGCCAGCAGCCCTAAAGGCGTAGGGGAAAATATGAACACTGAAGCTTTCTTT. It yields the protein CASSPKGVGENMNTEAFF. Drawing the rest from reference TRBV7-9 and TRBJ1-1, the complete variable domain is DTGVSQNPRHKITKRGQNVTFRCDPISEHNRLYWYRQTLGQGPEFLTYFQNEAQLEKSRLLSDRFSAERPKGSFSTLEIQRTEQGDSAMYLCASSPKGVGENMNTEAFFGQGTRLTVV.

The CDR3 DNA is TGTGCCAGCAGCGTTTCGGGACTAGCCCCGGCCTACGAGCAGTACTTC. Its translation: CASSVSGLAPAYEQYF. V usage is TRBV9 and J usage is TRBJ2-7, with TRBD2 matching 9 bases. From germline, CDR1 is SGDLS and CDR2 YYNGEE. V shed 2 bases, J shed 2 bases, and the junction held 8 bases outside the gene matches. The CDR3 sequence is 16 residues long.

The rearrangement joins TRBV2 to TRBJ1-6, with TRBD1 as a possible D gene (5 bases). The CDR3 is 16 amino acids. CDR1 is SNHLY and CDR2 is FYNNEI in the germline V gene. Trimming pared 7 bases from V and 5 bases from J, leaving 18 bases between. This CDR3 is CASTRQLLPNNSPLHF. Here the CDR3 DNA reads TGTGCCAGCACCAGACAGCTCCTTCCGAATAATTCACCCCTCCACTTT.

This clone was observed a handful of times. V is TRBV7-9 and J is TRBJ1-3, with 7 bases lining up with TRBD1. Germline V gives CDR1 SEHNR, CDR2 FQNEAQ (reference sequence). This CDR3 is 14 amino acids long. Trimming cost V 2 bases and J 2 bases; bases outside gene matches: 0. The CDR3 bases are TGTGCCAGCAGCTTAACAGGGGCTGGAAACACCATATATTTT. This translates into CASSLTGAGNTIYF.

This clone has a handful of counts. The gene calls are TRBV6-2 or TRBV6-3 and TRBJ2-1; 14 positions match TRBD2. The V gene end was trimmed by 1 base and the J gene end by 9 bases; junction bases not matched to a gene: 11. CDR1 is MNHEY, CDR2 SVGEGT, per germline. The CDR3 is 18 residues long. In DNA, the CDR3 is TGTGCCAGCAGTTACTGGGGACTAGCGGGAGTACGGCCCGGTGAGCAGTTCTTC. Its translation: CASSYWGLAGVRPGEQFF.